Given below is one TCR beta chain in context. Its antigen is undetermined. The source of the sample is a study of Ad26.COV2.S vaccination and SARS-CoV-2 variants. The study's findings and limits: Estimates derived from TCR breadth and depth analyses may have underestimated total T cell responses. Vaccine recipients and placebo recipients showed similar non-spike TCR breadth.

Treatment described: about 20 received Ad26.COV2.S at low or high dose, single or two shots; roughly 5 received placebo; per-sample allocation not given. Sample collection was performed on day 63 after the first vaccine or placebo injection. The junction had 8 bases not matched to a gene; V was cut back by 9 bases and J by 4 bases. The CDR3 is 14 amino acids. The germline CDR1 and CDR2 sequences are KGHDR and SFDVKD. TCRdb keeps only in-frame clones here, not all; method: immunoSEQ multiplex PCR. The table has about 410,000 clones, around 89% seen once; the top ten hold 1.9%. This TCR was recovered from a person aged 18 to 59 who received the Ad26.COV2.S COVID-19 vaccine or a placebo. The chain recombines TRBV24-1 with TRBJ2-1; the match to TRBD2 covers 7 bases. The sample in question was peripheral blood, obtained in a trial of Ad26.COV2.S vaccine versus placebo. This CDR3 is CATAVASGYNEQFF. The CDR3 DNA follows: TGTGCCACCGCGGTGGCTAGCGGATACAATGAGCAGTTCTTC.